This entry lists 24 T cell receptor beta chains sequenced from one sample in a study of human T cells and chemical hapten exposure. TCRdb itself ran the RACE reads through MiXCR, one entry per CDR3 protein. The data show about 350,000 distinct CDR3 sequences, nearly 6.5% seen once. Documented time point: patch test 2, 6 weeks after DPC sensitization. Treatment in this sample: therapeutic diphenylcyclopropenone sensitization with weekly scalp DPC. The sample was whole blood, taken in connection with sensitization to the hapten diphenylcyclopropenone (DPC). The source is a young woman with alopecia areata. Some clones in this sample may be carry-over from other donors' samples.

V is TRBV27 and J is TRBJ1-2; 11 bases agree with TRBD1. Germline loops: CDR1 MNHEY, CDR2 SMNVEV (reference sequence). The CDR3 loop spans 14 amino acids. V lost 0 bases and J lost 8; bases outside the gene matches: 2. The CDR3: CASSLSGTGGGYTF. The CDR3 DNA is TGTGCCAGCAGTTTATCCGGGACAGGGGGAGGCTACACCTTC.

This clonotype was observed at least ten times. Here the CDR3 reads CASSVGAGSEAFF. In nucleotides, the CDR3 is TGTGCCAGCAGCGTAGGGGCAGGCTCTGAAGCTTTCTTT. The rearrangement uses TRBV7-9 and TRBJ1-1, with TRBD1 as a possible D gene (5 bases). The CDR3 length is 13 residues. The V gene lost 5 bases and the J gene lost 6 bases, with 13 bases spanning the gap. Germline CDR1 SEHNR, CDR2 FQNEAQ (reference sequence). The whole variable domain, filled in from reference TRBV7-9 and TRBJ1-1, reads DTGVSQNPRHKITKRGQNVTFRCDPISEHNRLYWYRQTLGQGPEFLTYFQNEAQLEKSRLLSDRFSAERPKGSFSTLEIQRTEQGDSAMYLCASSVGAGSEAFFGQGTRLTVV.

This clonotype was seen only a few times. This chain links TRBV27 with TRBJ1-2, with D uncertain. V dropped 5 bases and J dropped 3 bases, with 19 bases sitting between them. Germline values: CDR1 MNHEY, CDR2 SMNVEV (reference sequence). The CDR3 length is 16 residues. In nucleotides, the CDR3 is TGTGCCAGCAGTCAACGACTTAGACAATCCTACTATGGCTACACCTTC. Amino acid sequence: CASSQRLRQSYYGYTF.

This clonotype was counted a few times. The chain couples TRBV27 to TRBJ2-5, with TRBD2 as a possible D gene (6 bases). V shed 8 bases and J shed 2 bases, with 15 bases lying between them. The germline gives CDR1 MNHEY, CDR2 SMNVEV (reference sequence). CDR3 length: 14 residues. For the CDR3, the DNA is TGTGCCAGCGCTTCACAGACTAGACAAGAGACCCAGTACTTC. As protein: CASASQTRQETQYF.

V and J are TRBV11-2 and TRBJ2-1; D possibly corresponds to TRBD1 (5 bases). V lost 5 bases and J 9 bases, leaving 11 bases between the germline ends. Germline V gene lookup returns CDR1 SGHAT and CDR2 FQNNGV. This CDR3 has 12 amino acids. In DNA, the CDR3 is TGTGCCAGCAGCCCAGGGCAGTTTGAGCAGTTCTTC. This translates into CASSPGQFEQFF. Variable domain in full (rest from reference TRBV11-2 and TRBJ2-1): EAGVAQSPRYKIIEKRQSVAFWCNPISGHATLYWYQQILGQGPKLLIQFQNNGVVDDSQLPKDRFSAERLKGVDSTLKIQPAKLEDSAVYLCASSPGQFEQFFGPGTRLTVL.

This clonotype was counted ten times or more. This chain uses TRBV4-3 with TRBJ1-1; TRBD1 aligns across 7 bases. CDR1 LGHNA and CDR2 YSLEER come from the germline V gene. The CDR3 spans 14 residues. V lost 3 bases and J lost 5; bases outside the gene matches: 6. CDR3 protein: CASSHRTGGTEAFF. The CDR3 bases are TGCGCCAGCAGCCACCGGACAGGCGGGACTGAAGCTTTCTTT.

The V call is TRBV24-1, the J call TRBJ2-1, with D unclear. Germline V lookup: CDR1 KGHDR, CDR2 SFDVKD. CDR3 size: 12 residues. The V end was cut by 8 bases, the J end by 0 bases, with 4 bases between. Here the CDR3 DNA reads TGTGCCACCACCAGCTCCTACAATGAGCAGTTCTTC. Amino acid sequence: CATTSSYNEQFF.

This clonotype was detected ten times or more. This chain connects TRBV29-1 to TRBJ1-4, with unresolved D. The CDR3 is 15 amino acids. Trimming took off 6 bases at V and 0 bases at J, with 14 bases between the two ends. Germline V gene lookup returns CDR1 SQVTM and CDR2 ANQGSEA. The CDR3 protein is CSVPGAQATNEKLFF. The DNA for the CDR3 is TGCAGCGTCCCCGGCGCCCAAGCAACTAATGAAAAACTGTTTTTT.

This clonotype showed up many times. The chain employs TRBV5-6 and TRBJ1-5; 7 bases map to TRBD1. After removal of 4 bases from V and 5 bases from J, the junction contained 9 bases not matched to a gene. Germline CDR1 reads SGHDT; CDR2 reads YYEEEE. This CDR3 comprises 15 residues. The CDR3 here is CASSHGDRLDQPQHF. The CDR3 DNA sequence: TGTGCCAGCAGCCACGGGGACAGACTTGATCAGCCCCAGCATTTT.

This clonotype was seen more than once but under ten times. The chain couples TRBV10-3 to TRBJ2-1; no definite D call. With 3 bases removed from V and 12 bases from J, the gap between germline ends came to 12 bases. Germline V CDR1 and CDR2: ENHRY, SYGVKD. The CDR3 is made up of 12 amino acids. CDR3 amino acids: CAISESEVVQFF. The DNA for the CDR3 is TGTGCCATCAGTGAATCTGAGGTAGTGCAGTTCTTC.

This clonotype was seen many times. This chain links TRBV4-1 with TRBJ1-5; D unresolved. CDR3 length: 16 amino acids. Trimming pared 2 bases from V and 0 bases from J, leaving 11 bases between. Germline V gives CDR1 MGHRA, CDR2 YSYEKL. CDR3: CASSQTGINSNQPQHF. CDR3 sequence (DNA): TGCGCCAGCAGCCAAACGGGGATAAATAGCAATCAGCCCCAGCATTTT.

The V and J genes are TRBV2 and TRBJ2-3; TRBD2 agrees at 12 bases. The length of the CDR3 is 16 residues. The V gene's germline CDR1 is SNHLY and CDR2 FYNNEI. V shed 6 bases, J shed 2 bases, and the junction held 6 bases outside the gene matches. The CDR3 loop reads CASRRTSGVLTDTQYF. The CDR3 DNA follows: TGTGCCAGCAGGAGGACTAGCGGGGTGCTCACAGATACGCAGTATTTT. The full variable domain, with the rest looked up from reference TRBV2 and TRBJ2-3, is EPEVTQTPSHQVTQMGQEVILRCVPISNHLYFYWYRQILGQKVEFLVSFYNNEISEKSEIFDDQFSVERPDGSNFTLKIRSTKLEDSAMYFCASRRTSGVLTDTQYFGPGTRLTVL.

This clonotype appeared many times. The chain combines TRBV2 with TRBJ1-2, with D unclear. Trimming removed 4 bases from V and 3 bases from J, with 3 bases in between. This CDR3 is 11 amino acids long. Germline V CDR1 and CDR2: SNHLY, FYNNEI. CDR3: CASSVYYGYTF. CDR3 in DNA: TGTGCCAGCAGTGTTTACTATGGCTACACCTTC.

This clonotype was observed a handful of times. The chain is built from TRBV7-8 and TRBJ2-2, with a weak D call TRBD2 (5 bases). Germline V gene sequence: CDR1 SGHVS, CDR2 FQNEAQ. The CDR3 covers 16 residues. The V end lost 5 bases, the J end lost 0 bases, and 13 bases lay between the germline ends. CDR3 protein: CASSTQRIPNTGELFF. DNA of the CDR3: TGTGCCAGCAGCACACAGCGGATCCCGAACACCGGGGAGCTGTTTTTT.

This clonotype was picked up many times. CDR3 nucleotides: TGTGCCAGCACTCCCGGGCTGACCTACGAGCAGTACTTC. Translated, it gives CASTPGLTYEQYF. V usage is TRBV12-3 or TRBV12-4 and J usage is TRBJ2-7; D not resolved. The CDR3 length is 13 residues. Between the trimmed V and J ends, which lost 7 bases and 2 bases, there was a span of 12 bases.

V and J are TRBV29-1 and TRBJ2-7; 9 positions match TRBD1. Germline CDR1 SQVTM, CDR2 ANQGSEA. With 6 bases clipped from V and 8 bases from J, the junction kept 11 bases outside the gene matches. The CDR3 spans 13 residues. The CDR3 region is CSVADRGSSQQYF. The CDR3 DNA sequence: TGCAGCGTCGCAGACAGGGGGTCTAGCCAGCAGTACTTC.

There are many counts of this clonotype. The chain links TRBV10-3 to TRBJ1-3; D not certain. This CDR3 contains 16 residues. The V gene's germline CDR1 is ENHRY and CDR2 SYGVKD. V was cut by 0 bases and J by 0 bases, with 9 bases left in between. In DNA, the CDR3 is TGTGCCATCAGTGAGTCGGACGGCTCCTCTGGAAACACCATATATTTT. Protein sequence: CAISESDGSSGNTIYF.

Here the CDR3 reads CASSPQPGGEQYF. The DNA of the CDR3 is TGTGCCAGCAGTCCACAGCCGGGAGGCGAGCAGTACTTC. This sequence joins TRBV6-1 and TRBJ2-7, with 7 positions matching TRBD2. Germline CDR1 is MNHNS and CDR2 is SASEGT. V lost 5 bases to trimming and J lost 6 bases; unmatched junction nucleotides: 7. The CDR3 has 13 residues.

The CDR3 protein is CASLTSGPSSYNEQFF. The CDR3 DNA sequence: TGTGCCAGCCTTACTAGCGGGCCTAGCTCCTACAATGAGCAGTTCTTC. This chain links TRBV28 with TRBJ2-1; TRBD2 matches 9 bases. Germline assignment: CDR1 MDHEN and CDR2 SYDVKM. J was trimmed by 0 bases and V by 8 bases; bases with no gene match: 8. The CDR3 totals 16 residues.

This clonotype was detected ten times or more. V is TRBV29-1 and J is TRBJ2-1; the D gene is possibly TRBD1 (5 bases). The germline V gene encodes CDR1 SQVTM and CDR2 ANQGSEA. V gave up 0 bases and J gave up 1 base, with 16 bases separating them. There are 17 residues in the CDR3. This chain's CDR3 is CSVEDRRQIKSYNEQFF. CDR3 DNA sequence: TGCAGCGTTGAAGATCGAAGACAGATAAAGTCCTACAATGAGCAGTTCTTC.

This clonotype was detected a few times. The chain links TRBV20-1 to TRBJ2-1, with TRBD1 as a possible D gene (5 bases). The germline CDR1 and CDR2 sequences are DFQATT and SNEGSKA (reference sequence). Trimming removed 1 base at V and 5 bases at J, with 9 bases between. The CDR3 loop spans 13 amino acids. The CDR3 DNA sequence: TGCAGTGCTAGAGGCGAGACAGACAATGAGCAGTTCTTC. This encodes CSARGETDNEQFF.

The rearrangement uses TRBV7-2 and TRBJ1-5, with D perhaps TRBD1 (6 bases). Between the trimmed V and J ends, which lost 1 base and 2 bases, there was a span of 9 bases. Germline V gene data show CDR1 as SGHTA and CDR2 as FQGNSA. CDR3 length equals 15 residues. Here the CDR3 reads CASSLGQVGNQPQHF. CDR3 bases: TGTGCCAGCAGCTTAGGACAGGTGGGCAATCAGCCCCAGCATTTT.

This clonotype was found many times. The chain links TRBV29-1 to TRBJ2-7, with D perhaps assigned TRBD1 or TRBD2 (5 bases each). Per the germline V gene, CDR1 is SQVTM and CDR2 is ANQGSEA. This CDR3 has 12 amino acids. The CDR3 region has the DNA TGCAGTGCAGGGACCCACTCCTACGAGCAGTACTTC. Protein: CSAGTHSYEQYF.

This clonotype has more than one count but fewer than ten. The V call is TRBV25-1, the J call TRBJ2-6, with D maybe TRBD2 (5 bases). V was cut by 7 bases and J by 2 bases, with 9 bases left in between. CDR3 length equals 14 residues. CDR1 and CDR2 (germline): MGHDK, SYGVNS. The CDR3 region has the DNA TGTGCCAGCAACGGGGATGCTGGGGCCAACGTCCTGACTTTC. It specifies CASNGDAGANVLTF.